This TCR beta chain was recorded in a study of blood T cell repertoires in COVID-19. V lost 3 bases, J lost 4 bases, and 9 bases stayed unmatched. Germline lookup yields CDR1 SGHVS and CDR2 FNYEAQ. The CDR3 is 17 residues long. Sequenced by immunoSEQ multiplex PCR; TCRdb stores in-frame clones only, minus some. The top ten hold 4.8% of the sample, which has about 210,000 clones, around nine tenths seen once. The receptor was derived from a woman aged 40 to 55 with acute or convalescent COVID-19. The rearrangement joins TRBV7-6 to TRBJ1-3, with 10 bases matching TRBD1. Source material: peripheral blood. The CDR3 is CASSLGGTGVSGNTIYF. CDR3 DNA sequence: TGTGCCAGCAGCTTGGGGGGGACAGGGGTCTCGGGAAACACCATATATTTT.